The 19 T cell receptor beta chains below all came from one sample that was sequenced in a study of T cell changes during pregnancy in multiple sclerosis. The method was immunoSEQ multiplex PCR; TCRdb's version includes in-frame clones alone and lacks a portion of them. The sample has about 110,000 clones; around nine tenths are singletons. Specimen: peripheral blood, collected in the third trimester of pregnancy. These receptors were collected from a female donor with multiple sclerosis, enrolled in a pregnancy study.

The chain carries TRBV6-5 and TRBJ1-5; a possible D gene is TRBD1 (6 bases). The V gene's germline CDR1 is MNHEY and CDR2 SVGAGI. The CDR3 is made up of 13 amino acids. The V end was cut by 2 bases, the J end by 11 bases, with 13 bases between. In nucleotides, the CDR3 is TGTGCCAGCAGTTACGCCACAGGGCGGACCCAGCATTTT. Protein sequence: CASSYATGRTQHF.

The V call is TRBV7-9, the J call TRBJ1-2, with D unresolved. V was trimmed by 5 bases and J by 5 bases, leaving 21 bases between them. The CDR3 loop spans 16 amino acids. The germline V gene has CDR1 SEHNR and CDR2 FQNEAQ (reference sequence). CDR3 sequence (DNA): TGTGCCAGCAGCCGTTCAACGGAAGCGCTTTTATATGGCTACACCTTC. Translation: CASSRSTEALLYGYTF.

The chain combines TRBV9 with TRBJ1-2; weak D call: TRBD1 (5 bases). Germline lookup yields CDR1 SGDLS and CDR2 YYNGEE. The CDR3 is made up of 13 amino acids. V gave up 2 bases and J gave up 6 bases, with 11 bases separating them. The CDR3 is CASSVRVWDGYTF. CDR3 nucleotides: TGTGCCAGCAGCGTCAGGGTTTGGGATGGCTACACCTTC.

CDR3 sequence: CATGLMGLGSGNTIYF. DNA for the CDR3: TGTGCCACCGGCTTAATGGGACTTGGCTCTGGAAACACCATATATTTT. This rearrangement joins TRBV2 to TRBJ1-3; tentatively, D is TRBD1 (5 bases). V lost 10 bases to trimming and J lost 0 bases, with 19 bases between them. Germline CDR1 SNHLY, CDR2 FYNNEI. This CDR3 region has 16 residues.

This sequence joins TRBV27 and TRBJ1-2; 8 bases fit TRBD1. CDR1 is MNHEY and CDR2 is SMNVEV in the germline V gene (reference sequence). V lost 3 bases, J lost 7 bases, and 7 bases stayed unmatched. The CDR3 length is 14 residues. For the CDR3, the DNA is TGTGCCAGCAGTTTCGACAGGGGCCGCGGTGGCTACACCTTC. This encodes CASSFDRGRGGYTF.

The gene calls are TRBV9 and TRBJ1-3; D is unresolved. V lost 0 bases and J lost 2, with 9 bases in between. CDR3 length: 15 residues. Germline V CDR1 and CDR2: SGDLS, YYNGEE. This CDR3 is CASSVAREAGNTIYF. In DNA form, the CDR3 reads TGTGCCAGCAGCGTAGCTCGGGAGGCTGGAAACACCATATATTTT. Supplemented by reference TRBV9 and TRBJ1-3, the full variable domain reads DSGVTQTPKHLITATGQRVTLRCSPRSGDLSVYWYQQSLDQGLQFLIQYYNGEERAKGNILERFSAQQFPDLHSELNLSSLELGDSALYFCASSVAREAGNTIYFGEGSWLTVV.

The chain combines TRBV7-9 with TRBJ2-3, with 9 bases lining up with TRBD1. J lost 4 bases, V lost 4 bases, and 6 bases had no gene match. Germline V gene lookup returns CDR1 SEHNR and CDR2 FQNEAQ (reference sequence). The CDR3 covers 15 residues. This CDR3 is CASSSTGGSADTQYF. The CDR3 DNA reads TGTGCCAGCAGCTCAACAGGGGGCAGTGCAGATACGCAGTATTTT.

This chain joins TRBV5-6 and TRBJ2-2; 7 nucleotides align to TRBD1. Germline V gene sequence: CDR1 SGHDT, CDR2 YYEEEE. The V gene end was trimmed by 0 bases and the J gene end by 6 bases; junction bases not matched to a gene: 8. The CDR3 length is 16 residues. CDR3 sequence: CASSLGQGRASGELFF. The CDR3 DNA reads as TGTGCCAGCAGCTTGGGACAGGGACGGGCCTCCGGGGAGCTGTTTTTT.

This clone was observed a few times. This sequence joins TRBV19 and TRBJ1-5; 8 bases map to TRBD1. V trimming: 5 bases; J trimming: 0 bases; junction bases outside the gene matches: 9. The CDR3 loop spans 17 amino acids. Germline V lookup: CDR1 LNHDA, CDR2 SQIVND (reference sequence). CDR3 in DNA: TGTGCCAGTAGTTCCGGGACAGGAGGGAATAGCAATCAGCCCCAGCATTTT. This encodes CASSSGTGGNSNQPQHF.

The gene calls are TRBV7-2 and TRBJ1-3; 8 bases agree with TRBD1. Trimming at V came to 2 bases and at J to 2 bases, leaving 8 bases not matched to a gene. Germline loops: CDR1 SGHTA, CDR2 FQGNSA. The CDR3 extends over 17 amino acids. The CDR3 protein is CASSLPGQGAAGNTIYF. The CDR3 nucleotides read TGTGCCAGCAGCTTACCGGGCCAGGGGGCGGCTGGAAACACCATATATTTT.

This clone appeared a few times. The chain links TRBV19 to TRBJ1-2; possible D gene TRBD1, 5 bases. The germline CDR1 and CDR2 sequences are LNHDA and SQIVND (reference sequence). CDR3 length equals 12 residues. V dropped 10 bases and J dropped 3 bases, with 12 bases sitting between them. In DNA form, the CDR3 reads TGTGCCACCAGGGCTCGCGACTATGGCTACACCTTC. Its translation: CATRARDYGYTF.

The gene calls are TRBV29-1 and TRBJ1-1; D not resolved. The CDR3 runs to 14 residues. Trimming cost V 4 bases and J 0 bases, with 12 bases left between them. CDR1 is SQVTM and CDR2 is ANQGSEA in the germline V gene. CDR3 loop: CSVVEGNLNTEAFF. The CDR3 DNA reads TGCAGCGTTGTTGAGGGAAACTTGAACACTGAAGCTTTCTTT.

V usage is TRBV7-9 and J usage is TRBJ1-4; 8 nucleotides match TRBD1. CDR1 SEHNR and CDR2 FQNEAQ come from the germline V gene (reference sequence). The CDR3 consists of 18 residues. V dropped 1 base and J dropped 5; count of bases not matched to a gene: 12. CDR3 residues: CASSLVTGAFRYNEKLFF. CDR3 sequence (DNA): TGTGCCAGCAGCTTAGTGACAGGGGCCTTTAGATACAATGAAAAACTGTTTTTT.

V and J are TRBV27 and TRBJ2-2, with 13 bases identical to TRBD2. Trimming cost V 5 bases and J 7 bases; bases outside gene matches: 4. The CDR3 has 15 residues. Germline V gene sequence: CDR1 MNHEY, CDR2 SMNVEV (reference sequence). The CDR3 DNA is TGTGCCAGCAGTCAGACTAGCGGGAGGCTCGGGGAGCTGTTTTTT. As protein: CASSQTSGRLGELFF.

This chain links TRBV5-4 with TRBJ2-1; perhaps TRBD2 as D (6 bases). Germline CDR1 and CDR2: SGHNT and YYREEE (reference sequence). Deletions cut 0 bases from V and 6 bases from J, with 13 bases between. The CDR3 is 15 amino acids. In nucleotides, the CDR3 is TGTGCCAGCAGCTTGGTGGGGGGAGGCATCAATGAGCAGTTCTTC. Translated: CASSLVGGGINEQFF.

The chain uses TRBV5-1 and TRBJ2-3, with 7 bases identical to TRBD2. The CDR3 consists of 16 residues. Germline trimming cut 4 bases from V and 3 bases from J; bases unmatched to any gene: 11. Germline lookup yields CDR1 SGHRS and CDR2 YFSETQ. CDR3 sequence reads: CASSNALARGTDTQYF. The CDR3 bases are TGCGCCAGCAGCAACGCACTAGCGAGAGGGACAGATACGCAGTATTTT.

The J gene is TRBJ1-4, the V gene TRBV11-1, with 10 positions matching TRBD1. CDR1 is SGHAT and CDR2 is FQDESV in the germline V gene (reference sequence). V lost 5 bases, J lost 8 bases, and 8 bases stayed unmatched. The CDR3 has 15 amino acids. The chain's CDR3 is CASSGDRGREEKLFF. CDR3 nucleotide sequence: TGTGCCAGCAGCGGTGACAGGGGGCGAGAAGAAAAACTGTTTTTT.

The V and J genes are TRBV2 and TRBJ2-2; 7 positions agree with TRBD1. Germline loops: CDR1 SNHLY, CDR2 FYNNEI. The CDR3 runs to 15 residues. V shed 5 bases, J shed 2 bases, and the junction held 5 bases outside the gene matches. This chain's CDR3 is CASSSHRGNTGELFF. The CDR3 region has the DNA TGTGCCAGCAGTTCACACAGGGGTAACACCGGGGAGCTGTTTTTT.

The chain is built from TRBV19 and TRBJ1-5, with 9 bases aligning to TRBD1. This CDR3 is 16 amino acids long. The germline V gene encodes CDR1 LNHDA and CDR2 SQIVND (reference sequence). Trimming removed 3 bases from V and 1 base from J; junction bases left unmatched: 4. CDR3 loop: CASSIDRGASNQPQHF. In DNA, the CDR3 is TGTGCCAGTAGTATCGACAGGGGGGCGAGCAATCAGCCCCAGCATTTT. The variable domain in full, with the rest retrieved from reference TRBV19 and TRBJ1-5, is DGGITQSPKYLFRKEGQNVTLSCEQNLNHDAMYWYRQDPGQGLRLIYYSQIVNDFQKGDIAEGYSVSREKKESFPLTVTSAQKNPTAFYLCASSIDRGASNQPQHFGDGTRLSIL.